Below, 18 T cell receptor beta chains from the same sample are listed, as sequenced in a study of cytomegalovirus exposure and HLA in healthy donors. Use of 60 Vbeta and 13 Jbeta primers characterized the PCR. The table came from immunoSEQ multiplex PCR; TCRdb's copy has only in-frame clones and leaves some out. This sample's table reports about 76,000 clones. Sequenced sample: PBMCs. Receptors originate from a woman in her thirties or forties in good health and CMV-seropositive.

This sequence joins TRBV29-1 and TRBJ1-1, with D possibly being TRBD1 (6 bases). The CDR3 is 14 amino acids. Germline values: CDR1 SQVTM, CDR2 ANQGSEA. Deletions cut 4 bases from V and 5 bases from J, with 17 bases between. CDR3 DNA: TGCAGCGTTGTGGGGGCCGGTTTGGGGACTGAAGCTTTCTTT. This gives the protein CSVVGAGLGTEAFF.

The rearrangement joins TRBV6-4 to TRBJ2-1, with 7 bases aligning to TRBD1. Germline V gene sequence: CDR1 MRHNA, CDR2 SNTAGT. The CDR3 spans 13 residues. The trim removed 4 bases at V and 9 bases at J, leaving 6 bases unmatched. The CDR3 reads CASSGEGAGEQFF. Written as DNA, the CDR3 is TGTGCCAGCAGTGGTGAGGGGGCGGGTGAGCAGTTCTTC.

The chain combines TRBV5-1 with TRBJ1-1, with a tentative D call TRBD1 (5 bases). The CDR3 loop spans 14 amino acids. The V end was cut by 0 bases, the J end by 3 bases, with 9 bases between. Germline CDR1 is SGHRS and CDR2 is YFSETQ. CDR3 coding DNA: TGCGCCAGCAGCTTGGATAGCAGGGACACTGAAGCTTTCTTT. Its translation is CASSLDSRDTEAFF.

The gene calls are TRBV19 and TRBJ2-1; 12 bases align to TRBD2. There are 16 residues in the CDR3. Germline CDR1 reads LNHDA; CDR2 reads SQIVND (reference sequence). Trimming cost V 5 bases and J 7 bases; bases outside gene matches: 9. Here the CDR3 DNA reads TGTGCCAGTAGTGTTCTAGCGGGAGGGCCGGGGAATGAGCAGTTCTTC. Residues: CASSVLAGGPGNEQFF.

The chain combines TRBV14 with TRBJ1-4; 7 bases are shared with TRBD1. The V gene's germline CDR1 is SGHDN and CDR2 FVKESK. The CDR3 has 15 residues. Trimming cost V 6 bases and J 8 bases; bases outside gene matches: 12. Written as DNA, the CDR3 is TGTGCCAGCAGGGGTAGACAGGGTGGGGGAGAAAAACTGTTTTTT. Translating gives CASRGRQGGGEKLFF.

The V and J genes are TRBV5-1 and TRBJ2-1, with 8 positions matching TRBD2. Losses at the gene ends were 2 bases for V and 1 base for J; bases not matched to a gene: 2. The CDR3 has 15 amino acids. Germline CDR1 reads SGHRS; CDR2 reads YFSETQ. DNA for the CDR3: TGCGCCAGCAGCTTTGGCGGGGGGTCCTACAATGAGCAGTTCTTC. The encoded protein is CASSFGGGSYNEQFF. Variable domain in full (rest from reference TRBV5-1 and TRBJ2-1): KAGVTQTPRYLIKTRGQQVTLSCSPISGHRSVSWYQQTPGQGLQFLFEYFSETQRNKGNFPGRFSGRQFSNSRSEMNVSTLELGDSALYLCASSFGGGSYNEQFFGPGTRLTVL.

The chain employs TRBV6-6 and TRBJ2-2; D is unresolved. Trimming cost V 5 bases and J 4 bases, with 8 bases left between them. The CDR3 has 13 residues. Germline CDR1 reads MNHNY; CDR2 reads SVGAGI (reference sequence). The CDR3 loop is CASSLGGTGELFF. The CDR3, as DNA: TGTGCCAGCAGTCTCGGCGGCACCGGGGAGCTGTTTTTT.

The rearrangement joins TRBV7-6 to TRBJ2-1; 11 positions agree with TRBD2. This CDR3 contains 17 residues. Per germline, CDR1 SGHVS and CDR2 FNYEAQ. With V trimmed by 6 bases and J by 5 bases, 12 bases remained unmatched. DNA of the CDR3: TGTGCCAGCAGAGCAACACTAGCGGGGGAGAAACACAATGAGCAGTTCTTC. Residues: CASRATLAGEKHNEQFF. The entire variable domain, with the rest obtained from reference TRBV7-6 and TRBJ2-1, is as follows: GAGVSQSPRYKVTKRGQDVALRCDPISGHVSLYWYRQALGQGPEFLTYFNYEAQQDKSGLPNDRFSAERPEGSISTLTIQRTEQRDSAMYRCASRATLAGEKHNEQFFGPGTRLTVL.

The CDR3: CASGDFYYEQYF. The CDR3 region has the DNA TGTGCCAGCGGAGACTTTTATTACGAGCAGTACTTC. This rearrangement joins TRBV6-6 to TRBJ2-7, with D unclear. Between the trimmed V and J ends, which lost 8 bases and 4 bases, there was a span of 12 bases. The V gene's germline CDR1 is MNHNY and CDR2 SVGAGI (reference sequence). This CDR3 region has 12 residues.

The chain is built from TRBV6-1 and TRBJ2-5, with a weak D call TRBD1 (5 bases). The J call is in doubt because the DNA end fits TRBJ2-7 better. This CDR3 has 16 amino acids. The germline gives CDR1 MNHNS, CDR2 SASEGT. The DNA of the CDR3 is TGTGCCAGCAGTGAAGCGGGGCCGCCAAGCTCCTACGAGCAGTACTTC. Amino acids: CASSEAGPPSSYEQYF.

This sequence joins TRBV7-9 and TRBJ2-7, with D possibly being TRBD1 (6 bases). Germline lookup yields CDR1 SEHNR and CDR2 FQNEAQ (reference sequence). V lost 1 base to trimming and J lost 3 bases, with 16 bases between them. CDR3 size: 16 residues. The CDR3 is CASSLEDTGPIYEQYF. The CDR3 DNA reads TGTGCCAGCAGCTTAGAAGATACAGGGCCGATCTACGAGCAGTACTTC.

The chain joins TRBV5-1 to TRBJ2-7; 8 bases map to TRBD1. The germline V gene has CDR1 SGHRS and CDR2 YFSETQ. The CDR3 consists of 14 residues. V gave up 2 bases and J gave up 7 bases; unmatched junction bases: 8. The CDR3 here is CASSLGQGVREQYF. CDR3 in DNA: TGCGCCAGCAGCTTAGGACAGGGTGTTCGGGAGCAGTACTTC.

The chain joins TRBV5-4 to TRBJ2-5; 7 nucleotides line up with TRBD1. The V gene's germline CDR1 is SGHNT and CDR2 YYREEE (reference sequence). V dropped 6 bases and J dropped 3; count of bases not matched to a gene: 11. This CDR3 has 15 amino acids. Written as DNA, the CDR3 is TGTGCCAGCACTAGATCGGGGACAGTTAAAGAGACCCAGTACTTC. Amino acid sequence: CASTRSGTVKETQYF.

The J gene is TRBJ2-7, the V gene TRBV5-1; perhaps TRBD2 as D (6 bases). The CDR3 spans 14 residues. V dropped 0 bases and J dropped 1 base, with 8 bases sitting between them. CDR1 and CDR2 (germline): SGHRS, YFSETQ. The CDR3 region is CASSLAGDSYEQYF. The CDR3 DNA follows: TGCGCCAGCAGCTTGGCGGGAGATTCCTACGAGCAGTACTTC.

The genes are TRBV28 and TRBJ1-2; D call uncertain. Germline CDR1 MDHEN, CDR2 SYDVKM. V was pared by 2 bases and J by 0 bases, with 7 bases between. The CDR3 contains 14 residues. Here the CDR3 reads CASSLSVSNYGYTF. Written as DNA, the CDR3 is TGTGCCAGCAGTTTAAGCGTGTCTAACTATGGCTACACCTTC.

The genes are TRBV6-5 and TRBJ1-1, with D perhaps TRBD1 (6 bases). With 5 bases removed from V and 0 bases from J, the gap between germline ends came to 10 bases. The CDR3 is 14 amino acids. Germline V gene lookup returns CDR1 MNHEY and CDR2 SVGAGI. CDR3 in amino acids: CASSRTGMNTEAFF. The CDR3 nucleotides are TGTGCCAGCAGTCGAACAGGGATGAACACTGAAGCTTTCTTT.

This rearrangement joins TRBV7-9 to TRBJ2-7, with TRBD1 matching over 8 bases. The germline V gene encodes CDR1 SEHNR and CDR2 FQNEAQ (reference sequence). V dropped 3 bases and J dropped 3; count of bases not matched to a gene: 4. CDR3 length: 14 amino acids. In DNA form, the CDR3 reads TGTGCCAGCAGCTTGGGGACAGGACACTACGAGCAGTACTTC. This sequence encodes CASSLGTGHYEQYF. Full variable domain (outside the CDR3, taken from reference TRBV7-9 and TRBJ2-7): DTGVSQNPRHKITKRGQNVTFRCDPISEHNRLYWYRQTLGQGPEFLTYFQNEAQLEKSRLLSDRFSAERPKGSFSTLEIQRTEQGDSAMYLCASSLGTGHYEQYFGPGTRLTVT.

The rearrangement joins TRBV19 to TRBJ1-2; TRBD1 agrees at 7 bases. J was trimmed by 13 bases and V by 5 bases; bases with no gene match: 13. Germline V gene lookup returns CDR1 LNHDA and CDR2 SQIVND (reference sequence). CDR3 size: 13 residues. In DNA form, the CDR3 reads TGTGCCAGTAGTCAAGGTTCCGGACAGGCGGCCACCTTC. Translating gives CASSQGSGQAATF.